The 23 T cell receptor beta chains reported below all come from one sample, sequenced in a study of shared clonotypes between healthy human individuals. Clones were read by immunoSEQ multiplex PCR, and TCRdb kept only the in-frame ones, dropping some. The sample comprises approximately 500,000 clones, 70% to 85% of which are singletons, and approximately 12% rests with the top ten. The sample comprised PBMCs. Receptors were obtained from a woman aged 35 to 49 in good health. Some clones in this sample may be carry-over from other donors' samples.

The chain employs TRBV5-6 and TRBJ2-5; tentative D call: TRBD1 (5 bases). This CDR3 contains 16 residues. Trimming shortened V by 3 bases and J by 1 base, and 16 bases separated the two germline ends. The germline gives CDR1 SGHDT, CDR2 YYEEEE. The CDR3 loop is CASSSLHGRGQETQYF. CDR3 nucleotide sequence: TGTGCCAGCAGCTCTCTCCACGGAAGGGGCCAAGAGACCCAGTACTTC.

The chain is built from TRBV27 and TRBJ2-5; 13 bases agree with TRBD2. There are 15 residues in the CDR3. The V gene's germline CDR1 is MNHEY and CDR2 SMNVEV (reference sequence). The V gene end was trimmed by 7 bases and the J gene end by 5 bases; junction bases not matched to a gene: 7. DNA of the CDR3: TGTGCCAGCACCCAACTAGCGGGAGGGCGGGAGACCCAGTACTTC. The encoded protein is CASTQLAGGRETQYF.

A note on this clone: Additional DNA sequences in this sample encode the identical CDR3. The rearrangement uses TRBV5-1 and TRBJ2-5, with 7 bases aligning to TRBD2. Trimming at V came to 0 bases and at J to 3 bases, leaving 5 bases not matched to a gene. The CDR3 loop spans 15 amino acids. Germline loops: CDR1 SGHRS, CDR2 YFSETQ. This chain's CDR3 is CASSLAVGGEETQYF. The CDR3 bases are TGCGCCAGCAGCTTGGCCGTGGGAGGGGAAGAGACCCAGTACTTC.

A note on this clone: A junction boundary mismatches the germline segment, possibly from a read error. The J gene is TRBJ2-1, the V gene TRBV19, with 7 bases aligning to TRBD2. The CDR3 runs 14 residues. The V gene's germline CDR1 is LNHDA and CDR2 SQIVND (reference sequence). The CDR3 DNA follows: TGTGCCAGTAGTGTAGAGCGCGGGAGCAATGAGCAGTTCTTC. Its protein is CASSVERGSNEQFF.

CDR3 in amino acids: CASSLSAGEGLEQYF. In DNA, the CDR3 is TGTGCCAGCAGCTTATCTGCGGGAGAGGGACTCGAGCAGTACTTC. V is TRBV7-8 and J is TRBJ2-7; 7 positions match TRBD2. The V gene's germline CDR1 is SGHVS and CDR2 FQNEAQ. V shed 2 bases and J 6 bases; nucleotides not matched to a gene: 10. This CDR3 comprises 15 residues. The whole variable domain, filled in from reference TRBV7-8 and TRBJ2-7, reads GAGVSQSPRYKVAKRGQDVALRCDPISGHVSLFWYQQALGQGPEFLTYFQNEAQLDKSGLPSDRFFAERPEGSVSTLKIQRTQQEDSAVYLCASSLSAGEGLEQYFGPGTRLTVT.

V usage is TRBV5-1 and J usage is TRBJ2-1, with 8 bases that match TRBD1. V lost 4 bases, J lost 4 bases, and 7 bases stayed unmatched. The CDR3 extends over 15 amino acids. The germline V gene encodes CDR1 SGHRS and CDR2 YFSETQ. CDR3 amino acids: CASSTDRVAYNEQFF. CDR3 coding DNA: TGCGCCAGCAGCACGGACAGGGTGGCTTACAATGAGCAGTTCTTC.

This chain links TRBV5-1 with TRBJ2-5; TRBD1 might be the D (6 bases). The CDR3 runs to 13 residues. V lost 4 bases and J 8 bases, leaving 15 bases between the germline ends. The V gene's germline CDR1 is SGHRS and CDR2 YFSETQ. The CDR3 sequence: CASSRGQRETQYF. Written as DNA, the CDR3 is TGCGCCAGCAGCCGAGGACAGAGGGAAACCCAGTACTTC.

This clone was seen only a few times. J is TRBJ2-5 and V is TRBV6-6, with 11 positions matching TRBD2. The V and J ends lost 6 bases and 7 bases, in that order; junction bases with no gene match: 7. The CDR3 length is 14 residues. Germline assignment: CDR1 MNHNY and CDR2 SVGAGI (reference sequence). The chain's CDR3 is CASRGLAVSGTQYF. The CDR3 bases are TGTGCCAGCAGGGGACTAGCGGTATCCGGGACCCAGTACTTC.

The table lists this clone with a few counts. The chain recombines TRBV7-3 with TRBJ2-5, with 11 bases lining up with TRBD2. J was trimmed by 1 base and V by 3 bases; bases with no gene match: 1. This CDR3 is built from 15 residues. Germline V gene data show CDR1 as SGHTA and CDR2 as FQGTGA. This CDR3 reads CASSFGTSGQETQYF. For the CDR3, the DNA is TGTGCCAGCAGCTTTGGGACTAGCGGCCAAGAGACCCAGTACTTC.

The rearrangement uses TRBV11-3 and TRBJ2-7, with D perhaps matching TRBD1 (6 bases). With 3 bases removed from V and 4 bases from J, the gap between germline ends came to 10 bases. The CDR3 contains 13 residues. Germline CDR1 is SGHNT and CDR2 is YENEEA. As DNA, the CDR3 is TGTGCCAGCAGCTTGGATGGACAGTACGAGCAGTACTTC. Translated, it gives CASSLDGQYEQYF.

The V and J genes are TRBV10-2 and TRBJ2-2; 16 nucleotides match TRBD2. Trimming cost V 6 bases and J 4 bases; bases outside gene matches: 2. This CDR3 is 16 amino acids long. Germline CDR1 and CDR2: WSHSY and SAAADI. The CDR3 protein is CASRGLAGGGTGELFF. The CDR3 DNA reads TGCGCCAGCAGGGGACTAGCGGGAGGGGGCACCGGGGAGCTGTTTTTT.

There are a few counts of this clone. The chain employs TRBV30 and TRBJ1-5; 9 bases are shared with TRBD1. CDR1 is GTSNPN and CDR2 is SVGIG in the germline V gene (reference sequence). CDR3 length equals 13 residues. The ends lost 5 bases at V and 3 bases at J; junction bases unmatched: 2. CDR3 sequence (DNA): TGTGCCTGGGGGGACAGGGTCAATCAGCCCCAGCATTTT. It yields the protein CAWGDRVNQPQHF.

V and J are TRBV28 and TRBJ2-2; TRBD2 agrees at 10 bases. Trimming at V came to 6 bases and at J to 7 bases, leaving 5 bases not matched to a gene. The CDR3 totals 14 residues. CDR1 is MDHEN, CDR2 SYDVKM, per germline. For the CDR3, the DNA is TGTGCCAGCAGAGAAGCGGGAGGGGTCGGGGAGCTGTTTTTT. As protein: CASREAGGVGELFF.

The chain links TRBV18 to TRBJ2-7; 9 bases line up with TRBD2. With V trimmed by 5 bases and J by 2 bases, 4 bases remained unmatched. This CDR3 is built from 14 residues. Germline V gene sequence: CDR1 KGHSH, CDR2 LQKENI. The CDR3: CASSSTSGTYEQYF. As DNA, the CDR3 is TGTGCCAGCTCATCGACTAGCGGTACCTACGAGCAGTACTTC.

The chain has TRBV27 and TRBJ2-3, with TRBD1 identical over 12 bases. Germline-derived CDR1 and CDR2 are MNHEY and SMNVEV (reference sequence). The CDR3 consists of 17 residues. V lost 4 bases and J lost 4; bases outside the gene matches: 9. Written as DNA, the CDR3 is TGTGCCAGCAGTTGGGGGAAGGGACAGGGGGCCGCAGATACGCAGTATTTT. It specifies CASSWGKGQGAADTQYF.

The chain links TRBV6-4 to TRBJ2-3, with D tentatively TRBD2 (6 bases). Germline CDR1 is MRHNA and CDR2 is SNTAGT. Trimming left V 3 bases short and J 8 bases short, with 12 bases between. This CDR3 is 13 amino acids long. CDR3 DNA: TGTGCCAGCAGTGAGGAGGGCTGGGGTACGCAGTATTTT. This gives the protein CASSEEGWGTQYF.

Ten or more counts support this clone. This rearrangement joins TRBV7-2 to TRBJ2-3; D is uncertain. There are 12 residues in the CDR3. Germline CDR1 is SGHTA and CDR2 is FQGNSA. The V end lost 5 bases, the J end lost 6 bases, and 9 bases lay between the germline ends. CDR3 loop: CASSQTWDTQYF. The CDR3 coding sequence is TGTGCCAGCAGCCAGACATGGGATACGCAGTATTTT.

Points on this clone: A far larger clone is just one base off, so this is likely a read error. This sample also contains other DNA sequences that code for the same CDR3. The CDR3 bases are TGTGCCAGCAGCTTAGACATGAATACTGAAGCTTTCTTT. Its protein is CASSLDMNTEAFF. The chain carries TRBV7-9 and TRBJ1-1; D ambiguous. Per germline, CDR1 SEHNR and CDR2 FQNEAQ (reference sequence). The length of the CDR3 is 13 residues.

Comment on this clone: The sample holds other DNA sequences that translate to the same CDR3. The chain has TRBV11-3 and TRBJ2-3, with D possibly called TRBD1 or TRBD2 (5 bases each). Germline CDR1 and CDR2: SGHNT and YENEEA. V gave up 1 base and J gave up 0 bases, with 5 bases separating them. The CDR3 has 14 residues. As DNA, the CDR3 is TGTGCCAGCAGCTTAGGGGGGAGCACAGATACGCAGTATTTT. This encodes CASSLGGSTDTQYF.

This rearrangement joins TRBV10-2 to TRBJ2-1; D gene unclear. Trimming cost V 4 bases and J 6 bases, with 7 bases left between them. The CDR3 length is 12 residues. Germline lookup yields CDR1 WSHSY and CDR2 SAAADI. The CDR3 bases are TGCGCCAGCAGTGTGATAGGCAATGAGCAGTTCTTC. Encoded protein: CASSVIGNEQFF.

On this clone: The identical CDR3 is also encoded by other nucleotide sequences in the sample. The chain recombines TRBV28 with TRBJ2-5; D may match TRBD1 or TRBD2 (5 bases each). Trimming shortened V by 2 bases and J by 5 bases, and 12 bases separated the two germline ends. The CDR3 is made up of 14 amino acids. Germline assignment: CDR1 MDHEN and CDR2 SYDVKM. The DNA for the CDR3 is TGTGCCAGCAGTTTACGGGGCGGAAAGGAGACCCAGTACTTC. It specifies CASSLRGGKETQYF. Combining the CDR3 with reference TRBV28 and TRBJ2-5 gives the whole variable domain DVKVTQSSRYLVKRTGEKVFLECVQDMDHENMFWYRQDPGLGLRLIYFSYDVKMKEKGDIPEGYSVSREKKERFSLILESASTNQTSMYLCASSLRGGKETQYFGPGTRLLVL.

The J gene is TRBJ2-7, the V gene TRBV15, with 9 nucleotides matching TRBD1. Trimming removed 3 bases from V and 5 bases from J; junction bases left unmatched: 2. Per germline, CDR1 LNHNV and CDR2 YYDKDF (reference sequence). The CDR3 runs to 13 residues. The CDR3: CATSRDRGHEQYF. The CDR3 coding sequence is TGTGCCACCAGCAGGGACAGGGGTCACGAGCAGTACTTC.

This chain links TRBV5-6 with TRBJ2-7; 9 bases agree with TRBD2. The germline gives CDR1 SGHDT, CDR2 YYEEEE. CDR3 length: 16 amino acids. J was trimmed by 2 bases and V by 0 bases; bases with no gene match: 6. CDR3 DNA sequence: TGTGCCAGCAGCTTGGGACTAGCGGTGAGGGCCTACGAGCAGTACTTC. This encodes CASSLGLAVRAYEQYF.